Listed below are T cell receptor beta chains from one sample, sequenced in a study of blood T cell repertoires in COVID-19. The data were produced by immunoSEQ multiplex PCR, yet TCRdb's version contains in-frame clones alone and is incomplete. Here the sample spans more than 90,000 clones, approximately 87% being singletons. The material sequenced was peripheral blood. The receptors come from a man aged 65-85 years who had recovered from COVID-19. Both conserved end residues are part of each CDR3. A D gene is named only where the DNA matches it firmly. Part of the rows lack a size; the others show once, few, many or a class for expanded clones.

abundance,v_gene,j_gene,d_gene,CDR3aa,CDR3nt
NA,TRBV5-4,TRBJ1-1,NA,CASSFSGNEAFF,TGTGCCAGCAGCTTTTCAGGGAATGAAGCTTTCTTT
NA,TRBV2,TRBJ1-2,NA,CASSPREGGYTF,TGTGCCAGCAGTCCCAGGGAGGGAGGCTACACCTTC
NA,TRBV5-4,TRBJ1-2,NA,CASSESDYGYTF,TGTGCCAGCAGCGAATCAGACTATGGCTACACCTTC
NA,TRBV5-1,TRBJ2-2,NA,CASSVKRPGTGELFF,TGCGCCAGCAGCGTGAAAAGGCCGGGGACCGGGGAGCTGTTTTTT
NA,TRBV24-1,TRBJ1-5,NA,CATSEHDQPQHF,TGTGCCACCAGTGAACATGATCAGCCCCAGCATTTT
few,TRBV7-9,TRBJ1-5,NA,CASSQTGNRNQPQHF,TGTGCCAGCAGCCAAACAGGGAACCGCAATCAGCCCCAGCATTTT
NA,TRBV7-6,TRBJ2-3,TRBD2,CASSLGAGGRTDTQYF,TGTGCCAGCAGCTTAGGGGCGGGGGGAAGAACAGATACGCAGTATTTT
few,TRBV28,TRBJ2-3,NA,CASSLSRGTDTQYF,TGTGCCAGCAGTTTATCCCGCGGGACAGATACGCAGTATTTT
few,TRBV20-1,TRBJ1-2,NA,CSASQQDYGYTF,TGCAGTGCTAGTCAACAGGACTATGGCTACACCTTC
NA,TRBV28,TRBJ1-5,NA,CASSLSPWREEGQPQHF,TGTGCCAGCAGTTTATCACCTTGGCGGGAGGAGGGTCAGCCCCAGCATTTT
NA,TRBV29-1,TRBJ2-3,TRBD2,CSTRLAGGPTDTQYF,TGCAGCACCCGACTAGCGGGAGGGCCCACAGATACGCAGTATTTT
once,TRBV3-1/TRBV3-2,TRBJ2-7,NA,CASNDGTSHEQYF,TGTGCCAGCAACGACGGGACATCCCACGAGCAGTACTTC
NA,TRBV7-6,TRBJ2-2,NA,CASSLEMITGLNTGELFF,TGTGCCAGCAGCTTAGAGATGATTACAGGGCTGAACACCGGGGAGCTGTTTTTT
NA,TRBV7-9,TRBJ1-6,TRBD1,CASSSDRKLLHF,TGTGCCAGCAGCTCGGACAGGAAATTACTCCACTTT
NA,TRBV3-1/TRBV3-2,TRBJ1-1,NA,CASSQGSATDEAFF,TGTGCCAGCAGCCAAGGTTCGGCTACAGATGAAGCTTTCTTT
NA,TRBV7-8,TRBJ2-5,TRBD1,CASSPLTGSGGTQYF,TGTGCCAGCAGCCCGCTGACAGGGAGCGGTGGGACCCAGTACTTC
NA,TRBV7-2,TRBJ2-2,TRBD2,CASSWGAGSTGELFF,TGTGCCAGCAGCTGGGGAGCGGGGTCCACCGGGGAGCTGTTTTTT
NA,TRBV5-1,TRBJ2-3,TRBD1,CASSLDPQGSTDTQYF,TGCGCCAGCAGCTTGGACCCACAGGGGTCGACAGATACGCAGTATTTT
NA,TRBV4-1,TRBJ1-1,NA,CASSRLISPNTEAFF,TGCGCCAGCAGCCGGTTGATTAGCCCGAACACTGAAGCTTTCTTT
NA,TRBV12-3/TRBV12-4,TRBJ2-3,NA,CASSRQGTDTQYF,TGTGCCAGCAGTAGACAGGGCACAGATACGCAGTATTTT
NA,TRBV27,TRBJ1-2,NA,CASSPGGGAGGYTF,TGTGCCAGCAGCCCCGGGGGGGGCGCCGGTGGCTACACCTTC
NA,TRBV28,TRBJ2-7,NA,CASSEQGLEQYF,TGTGCCAGCAGTGAACAGGGTCTCGAGCAGTACTTC
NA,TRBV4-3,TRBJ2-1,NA,CASSQDLSLRDEQFF,TGCGCCAGCAGCCAAGATCTTAGCCTGCGCGATGAGCAGTTCTTC
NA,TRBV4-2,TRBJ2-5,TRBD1,CASSLQDREGETQYF,TGTGCCAGCAGCCTTCAGGACAGGGAAGGAGAGACCCAGTACTTC
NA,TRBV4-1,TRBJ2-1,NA,CASSPGRGLYNEQFF,TGCGCCAGCAGTCCGGGACGGGGACTCTACAATGAGCAGTTCTTC
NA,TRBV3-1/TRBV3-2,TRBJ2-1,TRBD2,CASSSLAGGVNEQFF,TGTGCCAGCAGCAGCCTAGCGGGGGGGGTCAATGAGCAGTTCTTC
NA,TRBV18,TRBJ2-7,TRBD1,CASSPTGGSGEQYF,TGTGCCAGCTCACCGACAGGGGGCTCGGGGGAGCAGTACTTC
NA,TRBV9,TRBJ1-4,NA,CASSGLYGQSNEKLFF,TGTGCCAGCAGCGGACTCTACGGACAGAGTAATGAAAAACTGTTTTTT
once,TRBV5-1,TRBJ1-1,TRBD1,CASSSRDRDLKTEAFF,TGCGCCAGCAGCTCTAGAGACAGGGACCTAAAAACTGAAGCTTTCTTT
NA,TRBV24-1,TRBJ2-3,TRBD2,CATSEYSGSWPDTQYF,TGTGCCACCAGTGAGTATAGCGGGAGCTGGCCAGATACGCAGTATTTT
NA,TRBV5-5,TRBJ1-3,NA,CASSLDPQGLSGNTIYF,TGTGCCAGCAGCTTGGATCCGCAGGGCCTCTCTGGAAACACCATATATTTT
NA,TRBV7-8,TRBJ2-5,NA,CASRTGSQETQYF,TGTGCCAGCAGAACAGGGTCCCAAGAGACCCAGTACTTC
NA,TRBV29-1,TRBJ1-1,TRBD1,CSAMTGKAEAFF,TGCAGCGCAATGACAGGGAAAGCTGAAGCTTTCTTT
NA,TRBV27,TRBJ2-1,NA,CASSLSEYNEQFF,TGTGCCAGCAGTTTGTCGGAGTACAATGAGCAGTTCTTC
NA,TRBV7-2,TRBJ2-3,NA,CASSLATGTDTQYF,TGTGCCAGCAGCTTAGCGACGGGTACAGATACGCAGTATTTT
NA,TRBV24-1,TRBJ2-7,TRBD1,CATSDARDSTYEQYF,TGTGCCACCAGTGATGCCCGGGACAGTACCTACGAGCAGTACTTC
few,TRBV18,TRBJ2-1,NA,CASSPTLGAQFF,TGTGCCAGCTCACCAACTTTGGGGGCGCAGTTCTTC
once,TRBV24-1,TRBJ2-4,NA,CATSVGGNIQYF,TGTGCCACCAGTGTAGGCGGAAACATTCAGTACTTC
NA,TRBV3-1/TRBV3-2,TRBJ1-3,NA,CASSQRGNTIYF,TGTGCCAGCAGCCAACGGGGAAACACCATATATTTT
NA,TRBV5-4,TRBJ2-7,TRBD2,CASSPPGSGSNEQYF,TGTGCCAGCAGCCCCCCGGGCAGCGGGAGCAATGAGCAGTACTTC
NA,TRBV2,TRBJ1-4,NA,CASNSVTATNEKLFF,TGTGCCAGCAATAGTGTAACAGCAACTAATGAAAAACTGTTTTTT
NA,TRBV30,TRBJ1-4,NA,CACYMSRAVEKLFF,TGTGCCTGCTACATGTCCAGGGCGGTCGAAAAACTGTTTTTT
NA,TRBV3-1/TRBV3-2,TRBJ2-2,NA,CASQYNTGELFF,TGTGCCAGCCAGTACAACACCGGGGAGCTGTTTTTT
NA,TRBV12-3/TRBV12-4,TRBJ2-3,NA,CASSFWSADTQYF,TGTGCCAGCAGTTTTTGGTCGGCAGATACGCAGTATTTT
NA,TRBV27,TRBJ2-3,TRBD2,CASSLWGVAGVKDTQYF,TGTGCCAGCAGTTTATGGGGGGTAGCGGGAGTGAAAGATACGCAGTATTTT